A selection of T cell receptor beta chains follows, all from one sample in a study of blood T cell repertoires in COVID-19. The repertoire was sequenced with immunoSEQ multiplex PCR; TCRdb's copy has only in-frame clones and lacks some. The sample lists approximately 280,000 clones, about 85% occurring once. The sample comprised PBMCs or T cells enriched from blood (not recorded which). These receptors were collected from a woman aged 45-60 years who had recovered from COVID-19. The CDR3 runs from the conserved cysteine through the conserved F or W. A D gene is named only where the DNA matches it firmly. A clone size is listed for some rows: how often the clone was seen (once, few, many), or a class if it is expanded.

clone size	V gene	J gene	CDR3 length	D gene	CDR3 DNA	CDR3 protein
once	TRBV2	TRBJ1-2	15	TRBD1	TGTGCCAGCTGCCGTGAGCAGGGGGTAGGCTATGGCTACACCTTC	CASCREQGVGYGYTF
NA	TRBV19	TRBJ1-1	13	NA	TGTGCCAGTACCCTTGGGGCGGGGGTACAAGCTTTCTTT	CASTLGAGVQAFF
NA	TRBV7-2	TRBJ2-1	14	NA	TGTGCCAGCAGCTTAGAGGGAGAAAACAATGAGCAGTTCTTC	CASSLEGENNEQFF
NA	TRBV30	TRBJ2-3	15	TRBD2	TGTGCCAGAAGCCGACTAGCGGGAGGCACAGATACGCAGTATTTT	CARSRLAGGTDTQYF
NA	TRBV6-1	TRBJ1-5	17	TRBD1	TGTGCCAGCAGTGAAGCAGGTGGGACAGGGGTTCATCAGCCCCAGCATTTT	CASSEAGGTGVHQPQHF
once	TRBV5-5	TRBJ1-6	16	NA	TGTGCCAGCTTTCGGGACATAAGCTCCTATAATTCACCCCTCCACTTT	CASFRDISSYNSPLHF
once	TRBV28	TRBJ2-6	18	TRBD1	TGTGCCAGCAGTTTAAGTGGACAGGAAGCTTCCGGGGCCAACGTCCTGACTTTC	CASSLSGQEASGANVLTF
NA	TRBV9	TRBJ1-6	14	NA	TGTGCCAGCAGCGTTAGGCAGGATAATTCACCCCTCCACTTT	CASSVRQDNSPLHF
NA	TRBV7-9	TRBJ2-7	15	NA	TGTGCCAGCAGCCAGCCGACTAGTGGAGTATACGAGCAGTACTTC	CASSQPTSGVYEQYF
NA	TRBV7-9	TRBJ2-1	15	TRBD1	TGTGCCAGCAGCTTGGACAGGAGCTCCTACAATGAGCAGTTCTTC	CASSLDRSSYNEQFF
NA	TRBV20-1	TRBJ2-7	9	NA	TGCAGTGCCGCCTACGAGCAGTACTTC	CSAAYEQYF
NA	TRBV6-6	TRBJ1-2	15	TRBD1	TGTGCCAGCAGTTACCGCGGACAGGGGCGCTATGGCTACACCTTC	CASSYRGQGRYGYTF
NA	TRBV9	TRBJ2-6	15	NA	TGTGCCAGCAGCACACAGGTAACTGGGGCCAACGTCCTGACTTTC	CASSTQVTGANVLTF
NA	TRBV19	TRBJ2-2	14	NA	TGTGCCAGTAGGGCAGGGGTTCAAACCGGGGAGCTGTTTTTT	CASRAGVQTGELFF
NA	TRBV18	TRBJ2-2	16	TRBD1	TGTGCCAGCTCACAAACTAGGACAGGGGCCGGCGGGGAGCTGTTTTTT	CASSQTRTGAGGELFF
once	TRBV29-1	TRBJ1-2	16	TRBD1	TGCAGCGTTGAAGCAGCTGTGACAGGGGCTAACTATGGCTACACCTTC	CSVEAAVTGANYGYTF
few	TRBV29-1	TRBJ1-1	13	TRBD1	TGCAGCACCGGACAGGGAAAAAACACTGAAGCTTTCTTT	CSTGQGKNTEAFF
NA	TRBV7-9	TRBJ1-5	15	NA	TGTGCCAGCAGCTTAGGGGGGGTTAGCAATCAGCCCCAGCATTTT	CASSLGGVSNQPQHF
NA	TRBV5-5	TRBJ2-2	13	TRBD1	TGTGCCAGCAGTCTAGGACAGGGCCGGGAGCTGTTTTTT	CASSLGQGRELFF
NA	TRBV28	TRBJ1-5	15	NA	TGTGCCAGCAGTTTATCGGGATTGATCAATCAGCCCCAGCATTTT	CASSLSGLINQPQHF
few	TRBV29-1	TRBJ2-1	14	NA	TGCAGCGTTGAAGGCAGGGGACCCTACAATGAGCAGTTCTTC	CSVEGRGPYNEQFF
once	TRBV19	TRBJ1-5	15	NA	TGTGCCAGTAGTCCGGGCGGGGGGGACAATCAGCCCCAGCATTTT	CASSPGGGDNQPQHF
NA	TRBV10-1	TRBJ1-3	15	TRBD1	TGCGCCAGCAGTGCCGACAGGGGGGCTGGAAACACCATATATTTT	CASSADRGAGNTIYF
NA	TRBV7-8	TRBJ1-2	15	NA	TGTGCCAGCAGCTTTGACAGCCTCCTTCTCTATGGCTACACCTTC	CASSFDSLLLYGYTF
NA	TRBV3-1/TRBV3-2	TRBJ2-2	18	TRBD2	TGTGCCAGCAGCCCCCTAGCGGGAGATGGATCTGAAACCGGGGAGCTGTTTTTT	CASSPLAGDGSETGELFF
NA	TRBV28	TRBJ2-7	15	NA	TGTGCCAGCAGTTTGGGCGGGGGCCCCTCCTACGAGCAGTACTTC	CASSLGGGPSYEQYF
NA	TRBV18	TRBJ1-6	14	TRBD1	TGTGCCAGCTCACCAGGACAGGAGAATTCACCCCTCCACTTT	CASSPGQENSPLHF
NA	TRBV19	TRBJ1-1	13	TRBD1	TGTGCCTGCTCCCGGACAGGGGGCACTGAAGCTTTCTTT	CACSRTGGTEAFF
few	TRBV2	TRBJ1-4	13	NA	TGTGCCAGCAGTGAGATGCGGGGTGAAAAACTGTTTTTT	CASSEMRGEKLFF
NA	TRBV7-8	TRBJ2-2	16	TRBD1	TGTGCCAGCAGCTTCACCGGGACAGGGGCGACCGGGGAGCTGTTTTTT	CASSFTGTGATGELFF
NA	TRBV6-6	TRBJ2-1	15	NA	TGTGCCAGCAGTTACGGGGGGACTGGAAGCAATGAGCAGTTCTTC	CASSYGGTGSNEQFF
NA	TRBV6-2/TRBV6-3	TRBJ2-2	15	NA	TGTGCCAGCAGTCTGGGCAGGGCGGACACCGGGGAGCTGTTTTTT	CASSLGRADTGELFF
once	TRBV19	TRBJ2-5	13	NA	TGTGCCAGTAGTATAGAGAGCAAAGAGACCCAGTACTTC	CASSIESKETQYF
NA	TRBV6-5	TRBJ2-1	15	TRBD1	TGTGCCAGCAGAAGGACAGGGTTCCCTAACAATGAGCAGTTCTTC	CASRRTGFPNNEQFF
NA	TRBV6-1	TRBJ2-7	16	TRBD2	TGTGCCAGCAGTGAAGGGTTAGCGGGGAGCTCCTACGAGCAGTACTTC	CASSEGLAGSSYEQYF
NA	TRBV13	TRBJ2-1	15	NA	TGTGCCAGCAGCTACAGGTCCCCCGACCACAATGAGCAGTTCTTC	CASSYRSPDHNEQFF
NA	TRBV20-1	TRBJ1-1	11	NA	TGCAGTGCTGGCCGGGACACTGAAGCTTTCTTT	CSAGRDTEAFF
NA	TRBV19	TRBJ1-4	15	TRBD1	TGTGCCAGTAGCCGTCAGGGGGCGCCGGATGAAAAACTGTTTTTT	CASSRQGAPDEKLFF
NA	TRBV30	TRBJ2-7	11	NA	TGTGCCTGCACAGGGCCGCGCGAGCAGTACTTC	CACTGPREQYF
NA	TRBV30	TRBJ2-5	15	TRBD2	TGTGCCTGTGGACTAGCGGGAGTATCCGGAGAGACCCAGTACTTC	CACGLAGVSGETQYF
NA	TRBV7-9	TRBJ2-5	13	NA	TGTGCCAGCAGCTTAGAAGGGGCTCAGACCCAGTACTTC	CASSLEGAQTQYF